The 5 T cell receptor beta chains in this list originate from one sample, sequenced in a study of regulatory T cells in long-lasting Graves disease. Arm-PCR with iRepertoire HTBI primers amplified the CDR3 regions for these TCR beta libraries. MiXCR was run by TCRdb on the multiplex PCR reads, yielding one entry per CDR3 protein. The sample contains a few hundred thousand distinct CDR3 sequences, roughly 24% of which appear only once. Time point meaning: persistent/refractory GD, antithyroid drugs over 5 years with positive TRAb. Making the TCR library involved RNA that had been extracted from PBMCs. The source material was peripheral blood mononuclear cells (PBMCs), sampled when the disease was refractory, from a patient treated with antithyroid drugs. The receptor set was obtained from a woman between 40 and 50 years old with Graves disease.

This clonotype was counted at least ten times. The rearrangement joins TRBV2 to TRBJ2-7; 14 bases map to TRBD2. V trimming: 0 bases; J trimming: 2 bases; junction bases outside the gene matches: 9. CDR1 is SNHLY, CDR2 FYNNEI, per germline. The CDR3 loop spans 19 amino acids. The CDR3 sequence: CASSEAGTSGRTSAYEQYF. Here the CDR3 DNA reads TGTGCCAGCAGTGAAGCCGGGACTAGCGGGAGAACCTCCGCCTACGAGCAGTACTTC.

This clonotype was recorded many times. The CDR3 coding sequence is TGCGCCAGCAGCTTGGTCCCGGATCAGCCCCAGCATTTT. Its protein is CASSLVPDQPQHF. The chain has TRBV5-1 and TRBJ1-5, with D uncertain. In germline, CDR1 is SGHRS, CDR2 YFSETQ. Trimming cost V 0 bases and J 5 bases, with 6 bases left between them. This CDR3 has 13 amino acids.

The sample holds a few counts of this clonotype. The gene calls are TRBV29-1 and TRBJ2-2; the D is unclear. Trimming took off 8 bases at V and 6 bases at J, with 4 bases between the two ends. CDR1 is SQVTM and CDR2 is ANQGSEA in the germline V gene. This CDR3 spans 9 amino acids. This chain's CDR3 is CSPAGELFF. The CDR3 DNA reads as TGCAGCCCCGCCGGGGAGCTGTTTTTT.

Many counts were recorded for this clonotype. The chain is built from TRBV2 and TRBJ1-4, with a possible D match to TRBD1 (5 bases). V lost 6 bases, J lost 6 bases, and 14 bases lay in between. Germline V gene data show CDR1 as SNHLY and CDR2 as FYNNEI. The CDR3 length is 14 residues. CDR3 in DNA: TGTGCCAGCAGCACGAGGGGCGGCGATGAAAAACTGTTTTTT. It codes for CASSTRGGDEKLFF.

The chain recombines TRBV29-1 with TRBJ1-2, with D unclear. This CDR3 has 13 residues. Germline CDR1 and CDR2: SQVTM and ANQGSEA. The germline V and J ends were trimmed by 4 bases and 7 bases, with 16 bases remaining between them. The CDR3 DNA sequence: TGCAGCGTTGTTTTCGGAGGGAAAGGTGGCTACACCTTC. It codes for CSVVFGGKGGYTF.